The clone carrying this T cell receptor (beta chain) was counted between two and nine times. The length of the CDR3 is 15 residues. V was pared by 2 bases and J by 4 bases, with 13 bases between. CDR1 and CDR2 from the germline V gene are SGHRS and YFSETQ. Original processing methods: Researchers report that nucleated cell counts were estimated from reference gene primer amplification. Libraries were prepared by immunoSEQ multiplex PCR; TCRdb keeps only in-frame clonotypes and omits some of them. V, J and clone size reflect that table, while D and trimming were determined from the DNA. The sample has 150,000 to 200,000 clones, about 87% seen once; the top ten hold around 24%. These data originate in a study of blood T cell repertoires in COVID-19. Background on the study: Samples representing acute and convalescent COVID-19 were sourced from the United States, Italy and Spain. Sources were T cells, B-cell-depleted T cells, or PBMCs; the material itself was cDNA or gDNA.

The TCR comes from a man between 60 and 70 years old with acute or convalescent COVID-19. V is TRBV5-1 and J is TRBJ1-3, with D unresolved. Sequencing was carried out using peripheral blood. DNA of the CDR3: TGCGCCAGCAGCTTCGCCGGCGGTCTCGGAAACACCATATATTTT. Residues: CASSFAGGLGNTIYF.